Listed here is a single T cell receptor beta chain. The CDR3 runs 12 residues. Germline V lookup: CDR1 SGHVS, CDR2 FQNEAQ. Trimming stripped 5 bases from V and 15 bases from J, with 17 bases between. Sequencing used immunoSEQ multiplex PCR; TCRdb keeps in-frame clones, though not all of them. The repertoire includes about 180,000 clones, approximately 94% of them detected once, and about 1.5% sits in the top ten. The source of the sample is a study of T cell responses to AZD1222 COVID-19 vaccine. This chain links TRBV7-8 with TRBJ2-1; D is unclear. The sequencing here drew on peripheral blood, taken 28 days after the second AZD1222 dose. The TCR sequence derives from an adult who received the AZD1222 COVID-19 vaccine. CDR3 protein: CASSPLRDLWFF. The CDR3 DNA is TGTGCCAGCAGCCCACTACGCGACTTGTGGTTCTTC.